Listed here are 29 T cell receptor beta chains from one sample, sequenced in a study of blood T cell repertoires in COVID-19. Generated by immunoSEQ multiplex PCR, the TCRdb table keeps only in-frame clones and is missing some. Altogether 350,000 to 450,000 clones are present, approximately 87% being singletons, with the ten largest covering about 2.3%. What was sequenced was peripheral blood. The receptors derive from a woman aged 60-75 years with COVID-19, enrolled during active disease.

The chain is built from TRBV5-4 and TRBJ1-3; a possible D gene is TRBD1 (5 bases). Germline loops: CDR1 SGHNT, CDR2 YYREEE (reference sequence). This CDR3 is built from 16 residues. Trimming removed 3 bases from V and 0 bases from J, with 13 bases in between. The DNA of the CDR3 is TGTGCCAGCAGCTCGGGGGGACCGCGCTCTGGAAACACCATATATTTT. This codes for CASSSGGPRSGNTIYF.

The rearrangement links TRBV7-8 to TRBJ2-7; 7 positions agree with TRBD1. This CDR3 is 15 amino acids long. Germline trimming cut 4 bases from V and 2 bases from J; bases unmatched to any gene: 8. Germline V lookup: CDR1 SGHVS, CDR2 FQNEAQ. The CDR3 DNA reads TGTGCCAGCAGCTCTGCTACAGGGGCTACCTACGAGCAGTACTTC. Its protein product is CASSSATGATYEQYF.

V and J are TRBV7-2 and TRBJ2-7; D might be TRBD1 (6 bases). The V and J ends lost 4 bases and 1 base respectively, with 14 bases between them. Germline loops: CDR1 SGHTA, CDR2 FQGNSA. This CDR3 contains 15 residues. CDR3 protein: CASSSDRSPSYEQYF. The CDR3 nucleotides read TGTGCCAGCAGCTCTGACAGGTCTCCTTCCTACGAGCAGTACTTC.

The chain combines TRBV7-2 with TRBJ2-5; 8 nucleotides line up with TRBD1. Germline values: CDR1 SGHTA, CDR2 FQGNSA. The CDR3 is 13 amino acids. Trimming took 5 bases from V and 6 from J; bases not matched to a gene: 5. The CDR3, as DNA: TGTGCCAGCAGCGCGGCCAGGGGGCAGACCCAGTACTTC. Its translation: CASSAARGQTQYF.

The V and J genes are TRBV4-1 and TRBJ1-2; D gene unclear. Trimming took off 0 bases at V and 4 bases at J, with 9 bases between the two ends. This CDR3 has 14 amino acids. Germline lookup yields CDR1 MGHRA and CDR2 YSYEKL. CDR3 protein: CASSQDADGYGYTF. The DNA of the CDR3 is TGCGCCAGCAGCCAAGATGCGGATGGCTATGGCTACACCTTC.

The chain recombines TRBV5-4 with TRBJ2-5, with D maybe TRBD2 (6 bases). V was trimmed by 3 bases and J by 4 bases, leaving 13 bases between them. The CDR3 length is 14 residues. The germline gives CDR1 SGHNT, CDR2 YYREEE (reference sequence). Here the CDR3 reads CASSYRGSVETQYF. Here the CDR3 DNA reads TGTGCCAGCAGCTATCGGGGGAGTGTAGAGACCCAGTACTTC. The entire variable domain, with the rest obtained from reference TRBV5-4 and TRBJ2-5, is as follows: ETGVTQSPTHLIKTRGQQVTLRCSSQSGHNTVSWYQQALGQGPQFIFQYYREEENGRGNFPPRFSGLQFPNYSSELNVNALELDDSALYLCASSYRGSVETQYFGPGTRLLVL.

Only one count was recorded for this clone. The chain has TRBV9 and TRBJ1-4; D unresolved. V gave up 3 bases and J gave up 0 bases, with 9 bases separating them. Looked up from germline, CDR1 is SGDLS and CDR2 is YYNGEE. CDR3 length equals 15 residues. DNA for the CDR3: TGTGCCAGCAGCGCCTTACAGTCAACTAATGAAAAACTGTTTTTT. Its protein product is CASSALQSTNEKLFF.

The gene calls are TRBV5-1 and TRBJ1-4, with 7 positions matching TRBD1. With V trimmed by 4 bases and J by 4 bases, 4 bases remained unmatched. The CDR3 totals 14 residues. Per the germline V gene, CDR1 is SGHRS and CDR2 is YFSETQ. This CDR3 reads CASSMTGLNEKLFF. The CDR3 nucleotides are TGCGCCAGCAGCATGACAGGGCTTAATGAAAAACTGTTTTTT.

V and J are TRBV28 and TRBJ1-6; D remains unclear. Germline V gene lookup returns CDR1 MDHEN and CDR2 SYDVKM. Trimming pared 2 bases from V and 6 bases from J, leaving 8 bases between. CDR3 length: 14 residues. This chain's CDR3 is CASSLTQTNSPLHF. The CDR3 DNA sequence: TGTGCCAGCAGTTTAACACAGACTAATTCACCCCTCCACTTT.

V usage is TRBV27 and J usage is TRBJ2-2; 7 bases are a match to TRBD1. The ends lost 6 bases at V and 8 bases at J; junction bases unmatched: 9. The CDR3 covers 14 residues. Germline lookup yields CDR1 MNHEY and CDR2 SMNVEV (reference sequence). The CDR3 spells CASSQGTVAGELFF. The CDR3 nucleotides read TGTGCCAGCAGCCAGGGGACAGTAGCGGGGGAGCTGTTTTTT.

CDR3 residues: CATSSRQSNEKLFF. The CDR3 coding sequence is TGTGCCACCAGCAGCCGACAGAGTAATGAAAAACTGTTTTTT. The V and J genes are TRBV15 and TRBJ1-4, with TRBD1 as a possible D gene (5 bases). The CDR3 is 14 residues long. The V and J ends lost 3 bases and 4 bases respectively, with 9 bases between them. Germline CDR1 reads LNHNV; CDR2 reads YYDKDF (reference sequence).

This clone was seen only a few times. The gene calls are TRBV5-5 and TRBJ2-7; 7 nucleotides line up with TRBD1. V was pared by 0 bases and J by 3 bases, with 9 bases of the junction left unmatched. Per germline, CDR1 SGHKS and CDR2 YYEKEE (reference sequence). The CDR3 is 16 amino acids. The CDR3 here is CASSLDLPGGGYEQYF. DNA for the CDR3: TGTGCCAGCAGCTTGGACCTGCCAGGGGGTGGCTACGAGCAGTACTTC.

This clone was observed once. Other nucleotide sequences from this sample produce the same CDR3. The chain employs TRBV11-3 and TRBJ2-7; no reliable D call. The CDR3 is 14 residues long. Trimming removed 1 base at V and 0 bases at J, with 7 bases between. CDR1 is SGHNT, CDR2 YENEEA, per germline. CDR3 nucleotides: TGTGCCAGCAGCTTAGGTGGCAGCTCCTACGAGCAGTACTTC. As protein: CASSLGGSSYEQYF.

The chain joins TRBV18 to TRBJ1-1; D uncertain. The CDR3 sequence is 16 residues long. Looked up from germline, CDR1 is KGHSH and CDR2 is LQKENI. V gave up 0 bases and J gave up 0 bases, with 11 bases separating them. The CDR3 nucleotides read TGTGCCAGCTCACCACCGATCAGGTCCATGAACACTGAAGCTTTCTTT. It encodes CASSPPIRSMNTEAFF.

The CDR3 loop is CASSQSGGGYTF. Here the CDR3 DNA reads TGTGCCAGCAGCCAGTCAGGGGGCGGCTACACCTTC. The chain has TRBV3-1 (or the pseudogene TRBV3-2) and TRBJ1-2, with 8 bases fitting TRBD1. V was clipped by 3 bases and J by 8 bases; unmatched bases: 2. CDR1 and CDR2 (germline): LGHDT, YNNKEL (reference sequence). The CDR3 consists of 12 residues.

This clone was found a few times. Other nucleotide sequences from this sample produce the same CDR3. The V call is TRBV7-2, the J call TRBJ1-5; D gene uncertain. This CDR3 has 14 residues. Trimming took off 3 bases at V and 4 bases at J, with 10 bases between the two ends. The germline gives CDR1 SGHTA, CDR2 FQGNSA. As DNA, the CDR3 is TGTGCCAGCAGCTTGAGGTTCGGGAATCAGCCCCAGCATTTT. Amino acid sequence: CASSLRFGNQPQHF.

The rearrangement uses TRBV6-2 or TRBV6-3 and TRBJ2-3; D ambiguous. The V end lost 5 bases, the J end lost 0 bases, and 15 bases lay between the germline ends. The germline V gene encodes CDR1 MNHEY and CDR2 SVGEGT. This CDR3 region has 16 residues. DNA for the CDR3: TGTGCCAGCAGTCTCCCTAGGAGCACCAGCACAGATACGCAGTATTTT. The encoded protein is CASSLPRSTSTDTQYF.

This clone was seen a few times. V usage is TRBV21-1 and J usage is TRBJ2-7; the table's D call, TRBD1, has no DNA check behind it. TRBV21-1 is labeled a pseudogene. The CDR3 contains 16 residues. In nucleotides, the CDR3 is TGTGCCAGCAGCAAAGAGAAAGGGGGCTTCTTCTACGAGCAGTACTTC. Protein: CASSKEKGGFFYEQYF.

The CDR3 here is CAIRGQGLVGTEAFF. CDR3 nucleotides: TGTGCCATCAGGGGACAGGGACTCGTGGGGACTGAAGCTTTCTTT. This chain connects TRBV10-3 to TRBJ1-1; 9 nucleotides line up with TRBD1. Germline V CDR1 and CDR2: ENHRY, SYGVKD. CDR3 size: 15 residues. V shed 6 bases, J shed 5 bases, and the junction held 10 bases outside the gene matches.

The chain combines TRBV7-3 with TRBJ2-5, with 7 positions matching TRBD2. V lost 3 bases to trimming and J lost 3 bases; unmatched junction nucleotides: 7. The CDR3 consists of 15 residues. Germline V gene lookup returns CDR1 SGHTA and CDR2 FQGTGA. The DNA for the CDR3 is TGTGCCAGCAGCTTGGCCCACGGGGGGAAAGAGACCCAGTACTTC. This encodes CASSLAHGGKETQYF.

The J gene is TRBJ1-4, the V gene TRBV2, with 8 bases that match TRBD1. The CDR3 sequence is 14 residues long. V trimming: 6 bases; J trimming: 3 bases; junction bases outside the gene matches: 3. Germline V gene sequence: CDR1 SNHLY, CDR2 FYNNEI. This CDR3 reads CASRDRAANEKLFF. The DNA of the CDR3 is TGTGCCAGCAGGGACAGGGCGGCTAATGAAAAACTGTTTTTT.

V is TRBV13 and J is TRBJ2-2, with D perhaps TRBD1 (6 bases). CDR1 is PRHDT, CDR2 FYEKMQ, per germline (reference sequence). There are 13 residues in the CDR3. Trimming took 6 bases from V and 3 from J, leaving 8 bases between them. DNA of the CDR3: TGTGCCAGCAGAAGGACAGACACCGGGGAGCTGTTTTTT. Its protein is CASRRTDTGELFF.

The genes are TRBV11-2 and TRBJ1-2; no firm D call. The V gene's germline CDR1 is SGHAT and CDR2 FQNNGV. V lost 5 bases, J lost 8 bases, and 24 bases lay in between. CDR3 length: 16 amino acids. The CDR3 is CASSPPYRSLVNGYTF. CDR3 nucleotides: TGTGCCAGCAGCCCCCCTTATAGGAGCTTAGTGAACGGCTACACCTTC. Full variable domain (remainder filled in from reference TRBV11-2 and TRBJ1-2): EAGVAQSPRYKIIEKRQSVAFWCNPISGHATLYWYQQILGQGPKLLIQFQNNGVVDDSQLPKDRFSAERLKGVDSTLKIQPAKLEDSAVYLCASSPPYRSLVNGYTFGSGTRLTVV.

The genes are TRBV2 and TRBJ2-2; TRBD1 matches at 9 bases. After removal of 6 bases from V and 5 bases from J, the junction contained 10 bases not matched to a gene. Germline V gives CDR1 SNHLY, CDR2 FYNNEI. The CDR3 is 16 amino acids. CDR3: CASRGPGQGRTGELFF. CDR3 DNA sequence: TGTGCCAGCAGGGGCCCGGGACAGGGTAGGACCGGGGAGCTGTTTTTT. Full variable domain (remainder filled in from reference TRBV2 and TRBJ2-2): EPEVTQTPSHQVTQMGQEVILRCVPISNHLYFYWYRQILGQKVEFLVSFYNNEISEKSEIFDDQFSVERPDGSNFTLKIRSTKLEDSAMYFCASRGPGQGRTGELFFGEGSRLTVL.

The J gene is TRBJ1-2, the V gene TRBV9, with D uncertain. Germline CDR1 and CDR2: SGDLS and YYNGEE. V was trimmed by 4 bases and J by 5 bases, leaving 15 bases between them. The CDR3 runs 14 residues. CDR3 in amino acids: CASSPLGAGYGYTF. The CDR3 nucleotides read TGTGCCAGCAGCCCCTTGGGAGCAGGTTATGGCTACACCTTC.

The chain carries TRBV5-1 and TRBJ1-1; TRBD1 might be the D (6 bases). Germline CDR1 is SGHRS and CDR2 is YFSETQ. With 9 bases removed from V and 6 bases from J, the gap between germline ends came to 21 bases. The CDR3 is 14 amino acids. DNA for the CDR3: TGCGCCACCAAGGAGGGGGGGTCCCCCTCTGAAGCTTTCTTT. This gives the protein CATKEGGSPSEAFF.

This chain connects TRBV19 to TRBJ1-1, with 8 bases matching TRBD1. The germline V gene encodes CDR1 LNHDA and CDR2 SQIVND (reference sequence). Trimming took 6 bases from V and 3 from J; bases not matched to a gene: 9. The CDR3 is 15 residues long. The CDR3 loop is CASRRLDRDYTEAFF. In DNA form, the CDR3 reads TGTGCCAGTAGACGACTGGACAGGGACTACACTGAAGCTTTCTTT.

This chain links TRBV11-3 with TRBJ1-1; unclear D gene. V was shortened by 3 bases and J by 1 base, with 9 bases between the two germline ends. Germline V gene lookup returns CDR1 SGHNT and CDR2 YENEEA. The CDR3 totals 14 residues. CDR3 region: CASSFRGPNTEAFF. The CDR3 nucleotides read TGTGCCAGCAGCTTCCGGGGTCCGAACACTGAAGCTTTCTTT.

This clone was seen a handful of times. The rearrangement links TRBV27 to TRBJ1-1, with D maybe TRBD1 (6 bases). The CDR3 loop spans 20 amino acids. CDR1 MNHEY and CDR2 SMNVEV come from the germline V gene (reference sequence). V lost 5 bases, J lost 7 bases, and 35 bases lay in between. As DNA, the CDR3 is TGTGCCAGCAGTGCGGCAGGGGCGATGACCCTAACACTCGTGAAACTTGAAGCTTTCTTT. The encoded protein is CASSAAGAMTLTLVKLEAFF.